A single sample is the source of the 29 T cell receptor beta chains below, sequenced in a study of cytomegalovirus exposure and HLA in healthy donors (dated by TCRdb to about 2017). Library method: the immunoSEQ multiplex PCR assay. As stored in TCRdb, this immuneACCESS dataset retains in-frame rearrangements with V and J assigned. A fraction of the clones does not appear; measured against another copy, unresolved V genes explain less than half of the discrepancy, and the remainder lacks a known reason. The sample profile shows roughly 150,000 clones; 85% to 90% of them were found once. 5.7% of the sample is taken by the ten largest. Sequencing was carried out using PBMCs. These receptors were collected from a woman aged 30 to 39 in good health and CMV-seronegative.

The table lists this clone with a count of one. The chain couples TRBV25-1 to TRBJ2-5, with D possibly matching TRBD2 (8 bases). Trimming removed 3 bases at V and 5 bases at J, with 19 bases between. CDR3 length: 16 amino acids. Looked up from germline, CDR1 is MGHDK and CDR2 is SYGVNS. DNA of the CDR3: TGTGCCAGCAGTGATGTAGGGGGCGGGAGGAGTGAGACCCAGTACTTC. Amino acid sequence: CASSDVGGGRSETQYF.

The chain links TRBV16 to TRBJ2-7; D remains ambiguous. The germline CDR1 and CDR2 sequences are KGHSY and FQNENV. Between the trimmed V and J ends, which lost 0 bases and 5 bases, there was a span of 11 bases. The CDR3 contains 14 residues. DNA of the CDR3: TGTGCCAGCAGCCAATCAGGAAGTACTCACGAGCAGTACTTC. Translated, it gives CASSQSGSTHEQYF.

The V and J genes are TRBV4-1 and TRBJ2-1; D is ambiguous. The CDR3 runs 13 residues. V lost 4 bases and J 4 bases, leaving 8 bases between the germline ends. Germline V gene lookup returns CDR1 MGHRA and CDR2 YSYEKL. The CDR3 region has the DNA TGCGCCAGCAGCCGGACGGATTACAATGAGCAGTTCTTC. Translating gives CASSRTDYNEQFF.

This chain uses TRBV5-4 with TRBJ1-2; perhaps TRBD1 as D (6 bases). Trimming shortened V by 1 base and J by 6 bases, and 16 bases separated the two germline ends. Germline V gene lookup returns CDR1 SGHNT and CDR2 YYREEE (reference sequence). This CDR3 is 15 amino acids long. The CDR3 spells CASSLFGGGSDGYTF. The CDR3, as DNA: TGTGCCAGCAGCTTGTTTGGGGGCGGTTCGGATGGCTACACCTTC.

The gene calls are TRBV18 and TRBJ1-2, with D possibly being TRBD1 (5 bases). The CDR3 covers 13 residues. The V end was cut by 3 bases, the J end by 0 bases, with 5 bases between. Per germline, CDR1 KGHSH and CDR2 LQKENI. The DNA of the CDR3 is TGTGCCAGCTCACCGACAGCTAACTATGGCTACACCTTC. Protein product: CASSPTANYGYTF. Complete variable domain (other parts from reference TRBV18 and TRBJ1-2): NAGVMQNPRHLVRRRGQEARLRCSPMKGHSHVYWYRQLPEEGLKFMVYLQKENIIDESGMPKERFSAEFPKEGPSILRIQQVVRGDSAAYFCASSPTANYGYTFGSGTRLTVV.

This clone was seen just once. The chain links TRBV7-2 to TRBJ1-2; 9 bases map to TRBD1. The CDR3 is 15 residues long. Germline values: CDR1 SGHTA, CDR2 FQGNSA. The V segment lost 5 bases and the J segment 2 bases; nucleotides outside the gene matches: 6. The CDR3 DNA reads as TGTGCCAGCAGCCCACAGGGGGCGCCCAACTATGGCTACACCTTC. Encoded protein: CASSPQGAPNYGYTF. The complete variable domain, with remaining parts taken from reference TRBV7-2 and TRBJ1-2, reads GAGVSQSPSNKVTEKGKDVELRCDPISGHTALYWYRQSLGQGLEFLIYFQGNSAPDKSGLPSDRFSAERTGGSVSTLTIQRTQQEDSAVYLCASSPQGAPNYGYTFGSGTRLTVV.

CDR3 DNA: TGTGCCACCAGCAGAGAGGCAGGGAATCAGCCCCAGCATTTT. This sequence encodes CATSREAGNQPQHF. This rearrangement joins TRBV15 to TRBJ1-5; maybe TRBD1 (5 bases). Germline V CDR1 and CDR2: LNHNV, YYDKDF (reference sequence). The V gene lost 0 bases and the J gene lost 4 bases, with 7 bases spanning the gap. The CDR3 runs 14 residues.

The CDR3 spells CASSLLAGNTEAFF. The CDR3 nucleotides are TGTGCCAGCAGCTTATTGGCAGGGAACACTGAAGCTTTCTTT. The gene calls are TRBV7-2 and TRBJ1-1, with D hard to call. Trimming pared 2 bases from V and 1 base from J, leaving 8 bases between. The CDR3 runs to 14 residues. From germline, CDR1 is SGHTA and CDR2 FQGNSA.

The chain is built from TRBV5-5 and TRBJ1-2; D gene uncertain. The V and J ends lost 1 base and 8 bases respectively, with 12 bases between them. Looked up from germline, CDR1 is SGHKS and CDR2 is YYEKEE (reference sequence). The CDR3 is 13 residues long. CDR3 DNA: TGTGCCAGCAGCTTGTCGGGGAGTATGGGCTACACCTTC. It specifies CASSLSGSMGYTF.

The rearrangement joins TRBV9 to TRBJ2-7; 9 bases are shared with TRBD1. With V trimmed by 0 bases and J by 2 bases, 0 bases remained unmatched. The CDR3 spans 14 residues. From germline, CDR1 is SGDLS and CDR2 YYNGEE. CDR3 nucleotides: TGTGCCAGCAGCGTAGGACAGGGGGCCTACGAGCAGTACTTC. Its protein is CASSVGQGAYEQYF.

V and J are TRBV9 and TRBJ2-3; 7 positions match TRBD2. Germline V lookup: CDR1 SGDLS, CDR2 YYNGEE. This CDR3 is built from 17 residues. V was clipped by 1 base and J by 0 bases; unmatched bases: 8. The CDR3 is CASSVRGLAESTDTQYF. CDR3 nucleotides: TGTGCCAGCAGCGTACGAGGGCTAGCGGAAAGCACAGATACGCAGTATTTT. Full variable domain (remainder filled in from reference TRBV9 and TRBJ2-3): DSGVTQTPKHLITATGQRVTLRCSPRSGDLSVYWYQQSLDQGLQFLIQYYNGEERAKGNILERFSAQQFPDLHSELNLSSLELGDSALYFCASSVRGLAESTDTQYFGPGTRLTVL.

A single count supports this clone. Different DNA sequences within this sample yield the same CDR3. The chain joins TRBV29-1 to TRBJ2-5; D is uncertain. This CDR3 is 13 amino acids long. Germline values: CDR1 SQVTM, CDR2 ANQGSEA. V shed 1 base and J shed 0 bases, with 6 bases lying between them. DNA of the CDR3: TGCAGCGTTGAAGGGCTGTACCAAGAGACCCAGTACTTC. Its protein product is CSVEGLYQETQYF.

The chain combines TRBV6-1 with TRBJ1-1; 7 bases are a match to TRBD1. Looked up from germline, CDR1 is MNHNS and CDR2 is SASEGT. This CDR3 is built from 17 residues. Losses at the gene ends were 4 bases for V and 5 bases for J; bases not matched to a gene: 16. CDR3 loop: CASSVWFLGQDRTEAFF. The CDR3 DNA is TGTGCCAGCAGTGTATGGTTTTTAGGACAGGATCGAACTGAAGCTTTCTTT.

The chain carries TRBV4-2 and TRBJ2-1, with unresolved D. This CDR3 region has 11 residues. Germline V CDR1 and CDR2: LGHNA, YNFKEQ. Trimming left V 0 bases short and J 10 bases short, with 4 bases between. The CDR3 protein is CASSQDWEQFF. In nucleotides, the CDR3 is TGTGCCAGCAGCCAAGACTGGGAGCAGTTCTTC.

This clone has only one observation. J is TRBJ2-1 and V is TRBV29-1; D is unresolved. Germline CDR1 SQVTM, CDR2 ANQGSEA. The V end lost 0 bases, the J end lost 4 bases, and 10 bases lay between the germline ends. The CDR3 length is 14 residues. CDR3 nucleotides: TGCAGCGTTGAAGATCGAATTAGTTACAATGAGCAGTTCTTC. Protein: CSVEDRISYNEQFF.

The genes are TRBV10-3 and TRBJ1-5; 7 bases align to TRBD1. Trimming cost V 7 bases and J 6 bases; bases outside gene matches: 6. The germline gives CDR1 ENHRY, CDR2 SYGVKD. The CDR3 spans 13 residues. The CDR3 loop reads CAITDREGQPQHF. Written as DNA, the CDR3 is TGTGCCATCACCGACAGGGAAGGTCAGCCCCAGCATTTT.

The chain couples TRBV7-3 to TRBJ2-7, with 11 bases aligning to TRBD1. CDR1 and CDR2 (germline): SGHTA, FQGTGA. J lost 2 bases, V lost 1 base, and 7 bases had no gene match. CDR3 length equals 17 residues. The CDR3 DNA follows: TGTGCCAGCAGCTTAATGGCCCCGGGACAGGGGGCCTACGAGCAGTACTTC. It encodes CASSLMAPGQGAYEQYF.

The V call is TRBV7-9, the J call TRBJ1-2, with 8 bases lining up with TRBD1. V gave up 1 base and J gave up 6 bases; unmatched junction bases: 4. Germline V gene sequence: CDR1 SEHNR, CDR2 FQNEAQ (reference sequence). The CDR3 is 14 amino acids. CDR3 sequence reads: CASSLGRGRDGYTF. CDR3 bases: TGTGCCAGCAGCTTAGGCAGGGGGCGGGATGGCTACACCTTC.

V gene TRBV27 combines with J gene TRBJ2-7; D may be TRBD1 (5 bases). Trimming pared 5 bases from V and 6 bases from J, leaving 8 bases between. This CDR3 is 11 amino acids long. Germline V lookup: CDR1 MNHEY, CDR2 SMNVEV (reference sequence). This CDR3 is CASSERGEQYF. CDR3 coding DNA: TGTGCCAGCAGTGAAAGGGGCGAGCAGTACTTC.

The chain recombines TRBV2 with TRBJ2-7, with D perhaps matching TRBD1 (5 bases). Trimming cost V 5 bases and J 4 bases, with 15 bases left between them. This CDR3 region has 14 residues. Germline lookup yields CDR1 SNHLY and CDR2 FYNNEI. The CDR3 nucleotides are TGTGCCAGCAGTCGACGACAGAGCCCTTACGAGCAGTACTTC. Its translation is CASSRRQSPYEQYF. Complete variable domain (other parts from reference TRBV2 and TRBJ2-7): EPEVTQTPSHQVTQMGQEVILRCVPISNHLYFYWYRQILGQKVEFLVSFYNNEISEKSEIFDDQFSVERPDGSNFTLKIRSTKLEDSAMYFCASSRRQSPYEQYFGPGTRLTVT.

The J gene is TRBJ2-2, the V gene TRBV10-3, with 8 bases lining up with TRBD1. Germline V CDR1 and CDR2: ENHRY, SYGVKD. The CDR3 is 18 residues long. Unmatched junction bases numbered 8, after V lost 0 bases and J lost 2 bases. This CDR3 reads CAISESNRGESNTGELFF. CDR3 nucleotide sequence: TGTGCCATCAGTGAGTCGAACAGGGGGGAAAGTAACACCGGGGAGCTGTTTTTT.

This chain links TRBV19 with TRBJ1-1, with D possibly TRBD1 on 6 matching bases. Trimming removed 6 bases from V and 6 bases from J, with 11 bases in between. Germline V CDR1 and CDR2: LNHDA, SQIVND (reference sequence). This CDR3 is built from 12 residues. This CDR3 is CASSLQGPEAFF. The CDR3 bases are TGTGCCAGTAGCTTACAGGGTCCTGAAGCTTTCTTT.

CDR3 amino acids: CSAGTGGNLGLYEQYF. The CDR3 DNA is TGCAGCGCCGGGACAGGGGGGAACCTCGGGCTCTACGAGCAGTACTTC. The rearrangement links TRBV29-1 to TRBJ2-7; 11 bases line up with TRBD1. From germline, CDR1 is SQVTM and CDR2 ANQGSEA. This CDR3 region has 16 residues. The J segment lost 3 bases and the V segment lost 7 bases, leaving 14 bases of the junction unmatched.

The chain links TRBV5-6 to TRBJ2-3, with 12 bases lining up with TRBD1. The J segment lost 3 bases and the V segment lost 4 bases, leaving 6 bases of the junction unmatched. The CDR3 runs to 16 residues. Per the germline V gene, CDR1 is SGHDT and CDR2 is YYEEEE. CDR3 region: CASSPGQGAGTDTQYF. For the CDR3, the DNA is TGTGCCAGCAGCCCGGGACAGGGGGCTGGGACAGATACGCAGTATTTT.

The table lists this clone with a count of one. The CDR3 is CASSIYPAELNYGYTF. Written as DNA, the CDR3 is TGTGCCAGTAGTATATATCCAGCCGAACTCAACTATGGCTACACCTTC. This sequence joins TRBV19 and TRBJ1-2; D is unclear. Germline assignment: CDR1 LNHDA and CDR2 SQIVND (reference sequence). Trimming removed 2 bases at V and 2 bases at J, with 15 bases between. The CDR3 is 16 residues long.

This clone has just one count. This CDR3 reads CASSEAGETQYF. The CDR3, as DNA: TGTGCCAGCAGTGAAGCTGGAGAGACCCAGTACTTC. The chain uses TRBV2 and TRBJ2-5; D uncertain. This CDR3 contains 12 residues. Germline assignment: CDR1 SNHLY and CDR2 FYNNEI. V gave up 0 bases and J gave up 4 bases, with 3 bases separating them.

A single count supports this clone. The genes are TRBV4-1 and TRBJ1-6; 7 nucleotides match TRBD1. Germline loops: CDR1 MGHRA, CDR2 YSYEKL. Trimming removed 0 bases from V and 6 bases from J; junction bases left unmatched: 2. The length of the CDR3 is 15 residues. CDR3 in DNA: TGCGCCAGCAGCCAAGAGGGGACAGCTAATTCACCCCTCCACTTT. Residues: CASSQEGTANSPLHF.

This sequence joins TRBV30 and TRBJ1-2; D may be TRBD1 (5 bases). The CDR3 sequence is 15 residues long. CDR1 is GTSNPN and CDR2 is SVGIG in the germline V gene (reference sequence). Trimming cost V 2 bases and J 6 bases, with 19 bases left between them. The CDR3 DNA reads TGTGCCTGGAGTCCCTTTAAGACAGTCCAAGATGGCTACACCTTC. Translation: CAWSPFKTVQDGYTF.

J is TRBJ1-5 and V is TRBV19; D is unclear. Trimming left V 5 bases short and J 6 bases short, with 20 bases between. CDR3 length: 16 residues. The germline V gene has CDR1 LNHDA and CDR2 SQIVND (reference sequence). The CDR3 DNA reads as TGTGCCAGTAGTGGGCAGGTTTTATCTTTCTTTCAGCCCCAGCATTTT. Its translation is CASSGQVLSFFQPQHF.